This TCR beta chain was captured in a study of identical twins. TCRdb reanalysed the 5' RACE reads using MiXCR and keeps one entry per CDR3 protein. The sample lists around 490,000 distinct CDR3 sequences; about a fifth were seen once. Study-wide results and limits: Recombination models fit unrelated individuals' TCR alpha sharing but underestimated twins'.

Trimming removed 2 bases from V and 2 bases from J, with 14 bases in between. The CDR3 covers 16 residues. This clonotype was seen only a few times. Its antigen remains unknown. These data were also reused for a study on yellow fever vaccine responses in identical twins.

This chain links TRBV12-3 or TRBV12-4 with TRBJ2-3; TRBD2 is a possible D gene (6 bases). Sequencing was carried out using CD4+ T cells sorted from blood. This receptor was obtained from a woman younger than 35 in good health. CDR3 amino acids: CASSLNRGIYTDTQYF. Here the CDR3 DNA reads TGTGCCAGCAGTTTAAACCGGGGGATATACACAGATACGCAGTATTTT.